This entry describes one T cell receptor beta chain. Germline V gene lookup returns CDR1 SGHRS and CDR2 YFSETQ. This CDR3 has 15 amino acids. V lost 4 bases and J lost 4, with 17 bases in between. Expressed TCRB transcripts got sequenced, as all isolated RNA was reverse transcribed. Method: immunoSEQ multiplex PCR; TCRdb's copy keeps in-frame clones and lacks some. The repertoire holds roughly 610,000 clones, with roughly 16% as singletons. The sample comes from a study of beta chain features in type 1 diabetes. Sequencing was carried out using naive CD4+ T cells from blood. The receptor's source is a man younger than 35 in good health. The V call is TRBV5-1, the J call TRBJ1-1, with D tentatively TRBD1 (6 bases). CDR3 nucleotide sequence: TGCGCCAGCAGCAAACAACAGGGATCTCGCACTGAAGCTTTCTTT. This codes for CASSKQQGSRTEAFF.